What follows is one T cell receptor (beta chain) and its context. The source of the sample is a study of blood T cell repertoires in COVID-19. Study-level background: Some COVID-19 samples were acute and others convalescent; all came from the United States, Italy and Spain. Sample material is recorded as cDNA or gDNA derived from T cells, B-cell-depleted T cells, or PBMCs.

Seattle patients were enrolled while actively infected and followed longitudinally. Using immunoSEQ multiplex PCR, the repertoire was profiled, and TCRdb retains in-frame clones only, with some absent. The repertoire holds about 160,000 clones, just over 90% seen once, with just under 2% in the top ten. Germline CDR1 and CDR2: SGHTA and FQGTGA. This CDR3 is built from 17 residues. V was trimmed by 8 bases and J by 4 bases, leaving 24 bases between them. The sequencing sample was made of peripheral blood. The clonotype originates from a woman aged 55 to 70 with COVID-19, enrolled during active disease. The V and J genes are TRBV7-3 and TRBJ1-5; D is possibly TRBD1 (6 bases). Here the CDR3 reads CASPVERPRDTNQPQHF. CDR3 in DNA: TGTGCCAGCCCAGTTGAGAGGCCCCGGGACACTAATCAGCCCCAGCATTTT. Full variable domain (outside the CDR3, taken from reference TRBV7-3 and TRBJ1-5): GAGVSQTPSNKVTEKGKYVELRCDPISGHTALYWYRQSLGQGPEFLIYFQGTGAADDSGLPNDRFFAVRPEGSVSTLKIQRTERGDSAVYLCASPVERPRDTNQPQHFGDGTRLSIL.